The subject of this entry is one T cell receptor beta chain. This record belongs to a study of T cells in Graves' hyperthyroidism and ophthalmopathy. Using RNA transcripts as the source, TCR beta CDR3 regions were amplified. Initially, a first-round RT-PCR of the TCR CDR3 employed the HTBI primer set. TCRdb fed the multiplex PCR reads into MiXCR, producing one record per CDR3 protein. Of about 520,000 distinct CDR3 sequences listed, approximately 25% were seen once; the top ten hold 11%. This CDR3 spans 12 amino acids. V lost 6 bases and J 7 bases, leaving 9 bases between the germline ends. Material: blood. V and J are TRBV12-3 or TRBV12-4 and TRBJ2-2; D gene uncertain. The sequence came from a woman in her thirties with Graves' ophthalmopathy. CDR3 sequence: CASSLTGGELFF. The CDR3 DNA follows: TGTGCCAGCAGCCTCACCGGCGGGGAGCTGTTTTTT.